This T cell receptor beta chain appears in the sequencing data of a study of cytomegalovirus exposure and HLA in healthy donors. Primers for the PCR totalled 60 Vbeta and 13 Jbeta. In the study's own analysis: In a later analysis, around 12 million of tens of millions of unique beta chains occurred in at least two donors. The repertoire was sequenced with immunoSEQ multiplex PCR; TCRdb's copy has only in-frame clones and lacks some. Clone size and V and J calls were adopted from that table, with D and trimming inferred from the DNA. The sample totals approximately 68,000 clones; its top ten clones hold 6% to 8%. Germline V gene sequence: CDR1 SEHNR, CDR2 FQNEAQ (reference sequence). The CDR3 contains 17 residues. After removal of 2 bases from V and 5 bases from J, the junction contained 12 bases not matched to a gene. Study-level findings and limits: In an earlier analysis, in 540 or so donors, most V segments appeared productive either ~87% or ~30% of the time.

Regarding this clone: The antigen remains undetermined.

What was sequenced was PBMCs. The rearrangement joins TRBV7-9 to TRBJ1-5; 7 bases align to TRBD1. The TCR was taken from a female donor in good health and CMV-seropositive. CDR3 sequence: CASSLNRGTGVDQPQHF. CDR3 in DNA: TGTGCCAGCAGCTTAAACCGCGGCACAGGGGTCGATCAGCCCCAGCATTTT.